The T cell receptor beta chain under discussion was sequenced for a study of beta chain features in type 1 diabetes. The study's findings and limits: Shorter TCRB CDR3s, moderately but significantly so, were found in Type 1 diabetes patients in all four CD4+ subsets. Among patients, naive, central memory and Treg TCRB repertoires appeared more similar than among healthy donors. VDJ junctions sequenced from type 1 diabetes patients showed fewer insertions and more deletions.

Naive, central memory, regulatory and stem cell-like memory cells within the CD4+ compartment were sorted using CD45RO/CCR7/CD25/CD127/CD95/CD27. Reverse transcription of all isolated RNA meant that expressed TCRB transcripts were sequenced. Assay used: immunoSEQ multiplex PCR; TCRdb lists only in-frame clones, some missing. In the table there are 200,000 to 300,000 clones, roughly 11% of which are singletons. Note on this clone: Its antigen is unknown.

CDR1 and CDR2 (germline): MDHEN, SYDVKM. This CDR3 has 14 residues. The V gene lost 3 bases and the J gene lost 2 bases, with 11 bases spanning the gap. The J gene is TRBJ2-7, the V gene TRBV28, with D tentatively TRBD1 (6 bases). This clonotype originated in a young man with type 1 diabetes. What was sequenced was naive CD4+ T cells from blood. The DNA of the CDR3 is TGTGCCAGCAGTTTGGCAGGGGACACCTACGAGCAGTACTTC. It translates to CASSLAGDTYEQYF.